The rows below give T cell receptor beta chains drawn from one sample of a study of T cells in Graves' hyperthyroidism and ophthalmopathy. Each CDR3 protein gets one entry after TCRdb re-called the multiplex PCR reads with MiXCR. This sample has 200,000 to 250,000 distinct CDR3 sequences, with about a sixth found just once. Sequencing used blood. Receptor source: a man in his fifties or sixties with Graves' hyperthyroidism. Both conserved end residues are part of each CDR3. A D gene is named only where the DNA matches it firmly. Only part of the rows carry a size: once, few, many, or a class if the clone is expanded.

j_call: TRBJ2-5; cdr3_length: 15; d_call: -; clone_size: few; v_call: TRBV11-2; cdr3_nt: TGTGCCAGCAGCTTCAAGGGGTCATACCAAGAGACCCAGTACTTC; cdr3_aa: CASSFKGSYQETQYF
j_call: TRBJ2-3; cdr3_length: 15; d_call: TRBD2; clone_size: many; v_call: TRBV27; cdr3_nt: TGTGCCAGCAGTGGACTAGCGGGTCCTTCTTATACGCAGTATTTT; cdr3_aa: CASSGLAGPSYTQYF
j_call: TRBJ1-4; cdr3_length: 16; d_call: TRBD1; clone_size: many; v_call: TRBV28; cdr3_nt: TGTGCCAGCAGTTTGTCAGGACAGGCCCTTAATGAAAAACTGTTTTTT; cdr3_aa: CASSLSGQALNEKLFF
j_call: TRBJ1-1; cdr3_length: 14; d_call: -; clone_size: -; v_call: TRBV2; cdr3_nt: TGTGCCAGCAGTGAGACAGTGAGTGACACTGAAGCTTTCTTT; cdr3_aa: CASSETVSDTEAFF
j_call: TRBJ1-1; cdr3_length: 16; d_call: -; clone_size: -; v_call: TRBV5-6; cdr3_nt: TGTGCCAGCAGCTTGTCCCCCACCAGGGTTTTCACTGAAGCTTTCTTT; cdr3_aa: CASSLSPTRVFTEAFF
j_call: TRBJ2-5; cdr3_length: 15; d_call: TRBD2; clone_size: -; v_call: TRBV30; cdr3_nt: TGTGCCTGGAGTCCGGGACTAGCGGGAGCAGAGACCCAGTACTTC; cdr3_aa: CAWSPGLAGAETQYF
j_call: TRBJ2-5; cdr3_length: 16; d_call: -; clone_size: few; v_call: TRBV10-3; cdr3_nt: TGTGCCATCAGTGATTGGGAAGCAGGGGAGAAAGAGACCCAGTACTTC; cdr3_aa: CAISDWEAGEKETQYF
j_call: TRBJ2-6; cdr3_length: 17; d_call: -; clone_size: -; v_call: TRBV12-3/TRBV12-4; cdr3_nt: TGTGCCAGCAGCCAGGGACTCCCACTTTCTGGGGCCAACGTCCTGACTTTC; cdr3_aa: CASSQGLPLSGANVLTF
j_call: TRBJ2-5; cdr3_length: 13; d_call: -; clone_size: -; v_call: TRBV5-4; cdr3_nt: TGTGCCAGCAGCCTACAGGGTTACGAGACCCAGTACTTC; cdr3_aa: CASSLQGYETQYF
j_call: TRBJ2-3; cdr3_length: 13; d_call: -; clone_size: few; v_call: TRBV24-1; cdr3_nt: TGTGCCACCAGTGATTTTAGGACAGATACGCAGTATTTT; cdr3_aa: CATSDFRTDTQYF
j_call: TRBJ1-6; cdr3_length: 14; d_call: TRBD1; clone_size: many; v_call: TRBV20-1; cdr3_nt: TGCAGTGCCAGGACAGGGTGGGATAATTCACCCCTCCACTTT; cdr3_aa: CSARTGWDNSPLHF
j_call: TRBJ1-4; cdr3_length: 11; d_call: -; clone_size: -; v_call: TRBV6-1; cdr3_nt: TGTGCCAGCAGCGGGGGTGAAAAACTGTTTTTT; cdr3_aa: CASSGGEKLFF
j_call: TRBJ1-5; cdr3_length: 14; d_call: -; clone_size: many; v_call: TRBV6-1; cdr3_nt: TGTGCCAGCACCGAACGAGAGGGCAATCAGCCCCAGCATTTT; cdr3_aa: CASTEREGNQPQHF
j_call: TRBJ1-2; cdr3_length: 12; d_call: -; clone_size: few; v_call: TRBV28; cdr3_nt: TGTGCCAGCAGTAAGGGGTTGGGTGGCTACACCTTC; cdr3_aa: CASSKGLGGYTF
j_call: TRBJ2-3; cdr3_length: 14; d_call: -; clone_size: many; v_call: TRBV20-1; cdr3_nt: TGCAGTGCTAGAGCCGCCCTGGGGACGGATACGCAGTATTTT; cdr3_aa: CSARAALGTDTQYF
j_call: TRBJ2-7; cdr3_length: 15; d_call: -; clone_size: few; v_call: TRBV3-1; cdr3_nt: TGTGCCAGCAGCCATTTCTCCTTCCCTATGAACGAGCAGTACTTC; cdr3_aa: CASSHFSFPMNEQYF
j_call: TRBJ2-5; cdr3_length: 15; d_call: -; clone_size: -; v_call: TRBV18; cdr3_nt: TGTGCCAGCTCCGGTAGGAGGGCCAACCAAGAGACCCAGTACTTC; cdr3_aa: CASSGRRANQETQYF
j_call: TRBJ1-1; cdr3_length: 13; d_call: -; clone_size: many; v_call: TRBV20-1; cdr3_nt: TGCAGTGCAATACAGGGTTGGGACACTGAAGCTTTCTTT; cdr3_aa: CSAIQGWDTEAFF
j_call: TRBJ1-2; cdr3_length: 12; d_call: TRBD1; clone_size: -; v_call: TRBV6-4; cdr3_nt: TGTGCCAGCAGGGACGGACAGGGGGCGCAAACCTTC; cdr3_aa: CASRDGQGAQTF
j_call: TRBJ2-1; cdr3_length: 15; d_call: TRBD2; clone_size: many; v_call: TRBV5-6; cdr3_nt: TGTGCCAGCAGCTGGGGGCCTAGCGGGAGAGGTGAGCAGTTCTTC; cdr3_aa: CASSWGPSGRGEQFF
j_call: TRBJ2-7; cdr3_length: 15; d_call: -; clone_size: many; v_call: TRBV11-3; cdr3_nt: TGTGCCAGCAGCCCCATTATGGGACGGCCCTACGAGCAGTACTTC; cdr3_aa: CASSPIMGRPYEQYF
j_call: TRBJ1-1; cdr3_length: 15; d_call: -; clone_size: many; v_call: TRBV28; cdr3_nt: TGTGCCAGCAGTTTGGCGGACACAAGGAACACTGAAGCTTTCTTT; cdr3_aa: CASSLADTRNTEAFF
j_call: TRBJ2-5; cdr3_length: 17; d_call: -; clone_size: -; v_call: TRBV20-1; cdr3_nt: TGCAGTGCTCCCCCCCCACTACTCGGGGACTCTGAAGAGACCCAGTACTTC; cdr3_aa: CSAPPPLLGDSEETQYF
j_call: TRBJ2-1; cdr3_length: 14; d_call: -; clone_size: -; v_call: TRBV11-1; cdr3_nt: TGTGCCAGCACCCCCGGGACGGTGAGCAATGAGCAGTTCTTC; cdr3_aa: CASTPGTVSNEQFF